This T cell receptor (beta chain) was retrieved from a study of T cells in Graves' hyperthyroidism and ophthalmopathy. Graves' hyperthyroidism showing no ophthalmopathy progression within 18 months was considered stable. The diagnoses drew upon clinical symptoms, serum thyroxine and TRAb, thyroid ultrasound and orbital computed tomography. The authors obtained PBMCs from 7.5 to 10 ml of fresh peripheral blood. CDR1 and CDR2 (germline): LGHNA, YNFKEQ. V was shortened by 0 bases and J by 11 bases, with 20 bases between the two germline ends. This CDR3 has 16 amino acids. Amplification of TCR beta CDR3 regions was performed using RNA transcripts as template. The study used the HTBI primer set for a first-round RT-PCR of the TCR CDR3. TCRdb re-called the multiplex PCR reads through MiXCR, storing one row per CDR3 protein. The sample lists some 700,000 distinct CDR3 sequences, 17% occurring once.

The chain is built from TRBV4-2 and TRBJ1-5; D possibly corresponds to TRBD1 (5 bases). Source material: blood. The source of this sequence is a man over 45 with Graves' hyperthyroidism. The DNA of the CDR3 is TGTGCCAGCAGCCAAGATTTAGCGGGACTGTCTAAGTCCCAGCATTTT. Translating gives CASSQDLAGLSKSQHF.